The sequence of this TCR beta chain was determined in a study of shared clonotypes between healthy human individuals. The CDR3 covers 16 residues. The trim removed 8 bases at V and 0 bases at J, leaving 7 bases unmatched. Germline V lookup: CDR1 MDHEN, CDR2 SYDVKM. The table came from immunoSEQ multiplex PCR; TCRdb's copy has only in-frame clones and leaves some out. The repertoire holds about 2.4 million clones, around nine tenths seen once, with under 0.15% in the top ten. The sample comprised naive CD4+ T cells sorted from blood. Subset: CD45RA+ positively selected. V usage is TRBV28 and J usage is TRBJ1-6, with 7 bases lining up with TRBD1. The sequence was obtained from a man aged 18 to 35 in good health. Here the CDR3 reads CASRLRGLSYNSPLHF. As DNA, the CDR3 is TGTGCCAGCCGTCTAAGGGGGCTCTCCTATAATTCACCCCTCCACTTT.